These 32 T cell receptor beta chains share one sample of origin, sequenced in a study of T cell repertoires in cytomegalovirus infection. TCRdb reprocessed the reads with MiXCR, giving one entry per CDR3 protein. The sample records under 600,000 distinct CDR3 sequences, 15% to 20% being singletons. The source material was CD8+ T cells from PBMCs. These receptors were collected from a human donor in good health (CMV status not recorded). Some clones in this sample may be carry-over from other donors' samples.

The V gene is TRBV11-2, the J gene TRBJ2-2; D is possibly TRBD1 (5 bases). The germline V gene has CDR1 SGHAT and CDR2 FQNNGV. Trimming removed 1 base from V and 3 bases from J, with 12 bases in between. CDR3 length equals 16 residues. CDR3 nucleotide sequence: TGTGCCAGCAGCTTAGGACAGACGCGTTACACCGGGGAGCTGTTTTTT. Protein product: CASSLGQTRYTGELFF.

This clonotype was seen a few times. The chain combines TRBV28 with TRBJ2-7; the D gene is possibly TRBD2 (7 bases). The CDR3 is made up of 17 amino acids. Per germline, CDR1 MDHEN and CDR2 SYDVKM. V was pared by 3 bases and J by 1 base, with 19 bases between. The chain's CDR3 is CASSFRSRGARSYEQYF. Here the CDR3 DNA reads TGTGCCAGCAGTTTCCGCTCCCGGGGGGCCCGATCCTACGAGCAGTACTTC.

The CDR3 spells CASSLYENTEAFF. CDR3 in DNA: TGTGCCAGCAGTTTATACGAGAACACTGAAGCTTTCTTT. The rearrangement links TRBV27 to TRBJ1-1; D uncertain. Trimming took off 1 base at V and 1 base at J, with 4 bases between the two ends. There are 13 residues in the CDR3. Looked up from germline, CDR1 is MNHEY and CDR2 is SMNVEV (reference sequence).

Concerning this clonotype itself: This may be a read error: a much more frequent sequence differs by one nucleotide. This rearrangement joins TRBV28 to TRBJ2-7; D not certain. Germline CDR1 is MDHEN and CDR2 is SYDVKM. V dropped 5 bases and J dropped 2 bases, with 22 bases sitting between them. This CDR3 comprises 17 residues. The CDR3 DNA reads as TGTGCCAGCAGTAGCAGACGTACCTCTATAATGCCCTACGAGCAGTACTTC. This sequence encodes CASSSRRTSIMPYEQYF.

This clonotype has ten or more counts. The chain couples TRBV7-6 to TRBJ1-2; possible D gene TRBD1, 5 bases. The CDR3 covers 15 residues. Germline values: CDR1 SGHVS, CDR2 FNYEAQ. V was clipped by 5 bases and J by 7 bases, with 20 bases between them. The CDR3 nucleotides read TGTGCCAGCAGCCCGTACCGGGGGGATTGGAGTGGCTACACCTTC. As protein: CASSPYRGDWSGYTF. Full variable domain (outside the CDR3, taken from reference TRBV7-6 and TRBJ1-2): GAGVSQSPRYKVTKRGQDVALRCDPISGHVSLYWYRQALGQGPEFLTYFNYEAQQDKSGLPNDRFSAERPEGSISTLTIQRTEQRDSAMYRCASSPYRGDWSGYTFGSGTRLTVV.

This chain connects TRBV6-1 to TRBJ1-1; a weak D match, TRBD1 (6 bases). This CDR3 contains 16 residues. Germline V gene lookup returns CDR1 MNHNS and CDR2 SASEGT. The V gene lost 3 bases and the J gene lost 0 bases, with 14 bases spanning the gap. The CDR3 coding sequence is TGTGCCAGCAGTGATGCGGACAGATACATGAACACTGAAGCTTTCTTT. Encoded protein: CASSDADRYMNTEAFF.

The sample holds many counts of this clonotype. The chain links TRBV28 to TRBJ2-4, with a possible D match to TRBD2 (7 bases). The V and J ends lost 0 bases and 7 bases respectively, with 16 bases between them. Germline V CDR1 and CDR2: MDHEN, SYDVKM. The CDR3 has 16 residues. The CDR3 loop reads CASSLWREGGGNIQYF. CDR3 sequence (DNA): TGTGCCAGCAGTTTATGGAGGGAGGGAGGGGGGAACATTCAGTACTTC.

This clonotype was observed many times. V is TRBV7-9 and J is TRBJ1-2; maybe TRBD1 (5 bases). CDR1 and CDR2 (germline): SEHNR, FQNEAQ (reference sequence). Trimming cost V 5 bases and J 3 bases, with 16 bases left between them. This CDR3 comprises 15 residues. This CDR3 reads CASSPQGRKDYGYTF. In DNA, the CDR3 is TGTGCCAGCAGCCCCCAGGGACGCAAAGACTATGGCTACACCTTC.

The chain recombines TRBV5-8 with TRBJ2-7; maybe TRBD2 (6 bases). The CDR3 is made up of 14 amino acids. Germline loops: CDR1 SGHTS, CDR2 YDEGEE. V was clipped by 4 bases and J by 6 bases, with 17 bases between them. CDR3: CASSAGPTFGEQYF. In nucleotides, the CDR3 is TGTGCCAGCAGCGCGGGACCGACCTTCGGCGAGCAGTACTTC.

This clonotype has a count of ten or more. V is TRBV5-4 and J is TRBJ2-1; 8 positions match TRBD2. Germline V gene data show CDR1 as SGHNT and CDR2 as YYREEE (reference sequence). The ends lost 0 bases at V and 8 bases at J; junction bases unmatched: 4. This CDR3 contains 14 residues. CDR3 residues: CASSLGTSIDEQFF. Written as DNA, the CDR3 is TGTGCCAGCAGCTTGGGGACTAGCATCGATGAGCAGTTCTTC.

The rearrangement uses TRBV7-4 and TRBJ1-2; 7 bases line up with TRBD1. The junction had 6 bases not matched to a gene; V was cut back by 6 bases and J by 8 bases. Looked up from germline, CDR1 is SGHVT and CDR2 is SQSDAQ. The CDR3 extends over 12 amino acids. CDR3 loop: CASSVTRGGYTF. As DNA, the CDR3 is TGTGCCAGCAGTGTTACCAGGGGGGGCTACACCTTC.

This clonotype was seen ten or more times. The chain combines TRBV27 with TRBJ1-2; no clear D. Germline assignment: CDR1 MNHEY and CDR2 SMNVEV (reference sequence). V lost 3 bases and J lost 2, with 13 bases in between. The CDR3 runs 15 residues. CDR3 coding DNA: TGTGCCAGCAGTTTGTCCATAGACACCAACTATGGCTACACCTTC. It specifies CASSLSIDTNYGYTF.

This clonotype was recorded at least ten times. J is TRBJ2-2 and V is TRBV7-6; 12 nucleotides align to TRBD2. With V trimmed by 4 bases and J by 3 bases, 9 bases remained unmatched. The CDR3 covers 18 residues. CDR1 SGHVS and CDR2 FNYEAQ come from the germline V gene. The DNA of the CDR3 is TGTGCCAGCAGCTCTAGACTAGCGGGAGAGGAGCACACCGGGGAGCTGTTTTTT. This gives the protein CASSSRLAGEEHTGELFF.

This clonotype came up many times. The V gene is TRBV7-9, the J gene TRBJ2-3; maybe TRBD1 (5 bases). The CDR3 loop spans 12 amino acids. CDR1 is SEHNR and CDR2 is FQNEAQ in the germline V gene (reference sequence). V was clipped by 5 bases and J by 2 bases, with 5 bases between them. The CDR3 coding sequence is TGTGCCAGCAGCGGGGCCACAGATACGCAGTATTTT. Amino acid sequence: CASSGATDTQYF.

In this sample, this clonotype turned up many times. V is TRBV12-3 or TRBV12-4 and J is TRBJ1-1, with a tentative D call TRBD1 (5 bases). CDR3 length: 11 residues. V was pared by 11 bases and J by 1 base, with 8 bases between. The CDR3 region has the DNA TGTGCCGTTCAGGGGAACACTGAAGCTTTCTTT. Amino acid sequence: CAVQGNTEAFF.

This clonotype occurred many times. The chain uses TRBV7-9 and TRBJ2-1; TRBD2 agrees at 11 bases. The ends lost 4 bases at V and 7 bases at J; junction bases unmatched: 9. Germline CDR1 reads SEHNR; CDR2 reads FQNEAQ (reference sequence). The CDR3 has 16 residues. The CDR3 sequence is CASSSPEGLAVNEQFF. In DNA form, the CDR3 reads TGTGCCAGCAGCTCCCCCGAGGGACTAGCGGTAAATGAGCAGTTCTTC.

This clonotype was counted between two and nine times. DNA of the CDR3: TGTGCCAGCAGCCCTGGACAGATAGAAGCTTTCTTT. Translated: CASSPGQIEAFF. This chain joins TRBV12-3 or TRBV12-4 and TRBJ1-1; D is possibly TRBD1 (6 bases). The CDR3 sequence is 12 residues long. V was trimmed by 6 bases and J by 8 bases, leaving 13 bases between them.

The CDR3 loop reads CASSLRLADVGDTQYF. CDR3 DNA sequence: TGCGCCAGCAGCCTTCGACTAGCCGACGTGGGCGATACGCAGTATTTT. This sequence joins TRBV4-1 and TRBJ2-3; 7 bases match TRBD2. V was clipped by 4 bases and J by 6 bases; unmatched bases: 13. The CDR3 extends over 16 amino acids. Germline-derived CDR1 and CDR2 are MGHRA and YSYEKL.

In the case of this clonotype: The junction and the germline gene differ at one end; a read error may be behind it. Written as DNA, the CDR3 is TGTGCAAGCAGTGTCGGGGTCAATGGAAACACCATATATTTT. Protein: CASSVGVNGNTIYF. This chain joins TRBV6-2 or TRBV6-3 and TRBJ1-3; no clear D gene. CDR1 MNHEY and CDR2 SVGEGT come from the germline V gene. The CDR3 has 14 amino acids.

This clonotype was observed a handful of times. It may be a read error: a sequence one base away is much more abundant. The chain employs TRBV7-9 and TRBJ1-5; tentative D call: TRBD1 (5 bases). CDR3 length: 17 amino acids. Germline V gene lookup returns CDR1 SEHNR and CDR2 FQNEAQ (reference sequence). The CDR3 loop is CVSSLAGRDVRNQPQHF. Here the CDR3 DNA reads TGTGTCAGCAGCTTAGCGGGGAGGGACGTGCGCAATCAGCCCCAGCATTTT.

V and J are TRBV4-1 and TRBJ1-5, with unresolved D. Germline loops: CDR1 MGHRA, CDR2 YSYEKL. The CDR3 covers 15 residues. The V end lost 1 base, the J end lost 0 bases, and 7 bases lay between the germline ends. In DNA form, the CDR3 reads TGCGCCAGCAGCCAAGGAGACCTTAGCAATCAGCCCCAGCATTTT. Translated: CASSQGDLSNQPQHF.

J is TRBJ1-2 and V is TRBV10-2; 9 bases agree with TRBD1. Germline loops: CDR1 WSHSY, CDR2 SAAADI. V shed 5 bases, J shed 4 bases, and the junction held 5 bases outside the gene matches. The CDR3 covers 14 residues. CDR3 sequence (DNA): TGCGCCAGCAGTAACAGGGGGCCGGGCTATGGCTACACCTTC. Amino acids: CASSNRGPGYGYTF.

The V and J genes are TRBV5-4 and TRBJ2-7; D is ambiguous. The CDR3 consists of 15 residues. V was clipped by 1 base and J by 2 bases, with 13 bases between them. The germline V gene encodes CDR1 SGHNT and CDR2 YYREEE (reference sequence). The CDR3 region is CASSLSHGPTYEQYF. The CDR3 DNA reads TGTGCCAGCAGCTTGTCCCATGGACCAACCTACGAGCAGTACTTC.

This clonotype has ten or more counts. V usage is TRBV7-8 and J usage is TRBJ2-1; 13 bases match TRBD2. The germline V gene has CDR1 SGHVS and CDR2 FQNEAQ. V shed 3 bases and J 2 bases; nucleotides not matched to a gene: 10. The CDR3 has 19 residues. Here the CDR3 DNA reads TGTGCCAGCAGCTTGTACACTAGCGGGGGGGCCTTAGCCTACAATGAGCAGTTCTTC. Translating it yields CASSLYTSGGALAYNEQFF.

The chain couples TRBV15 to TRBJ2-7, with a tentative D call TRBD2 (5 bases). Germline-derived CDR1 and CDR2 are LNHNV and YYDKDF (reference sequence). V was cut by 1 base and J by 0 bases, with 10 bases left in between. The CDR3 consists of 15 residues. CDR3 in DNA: TGTGCCACCAGCAGAGGTAGCGCAAACTCCTACGAGCAGTACTTC. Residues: CATSRGSANSYEQYF.

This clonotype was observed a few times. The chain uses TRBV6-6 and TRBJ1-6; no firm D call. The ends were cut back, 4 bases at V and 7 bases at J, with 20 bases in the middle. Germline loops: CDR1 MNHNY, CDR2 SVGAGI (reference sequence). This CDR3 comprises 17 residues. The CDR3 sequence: CASSFVSPSDLNSPLHF. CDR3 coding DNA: TGTGCCAGCAGTTTTGTTTCCCCTTCTGACCTCAATTCACCCCTCCACTTT.

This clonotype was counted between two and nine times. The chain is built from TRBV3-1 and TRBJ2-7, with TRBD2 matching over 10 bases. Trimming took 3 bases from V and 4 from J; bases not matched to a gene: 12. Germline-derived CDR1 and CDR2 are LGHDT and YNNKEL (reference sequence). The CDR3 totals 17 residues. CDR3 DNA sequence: TGTGCCAGCAGCCACACTCTAGCGGGGGCGGTTGGATACGAGCAGTACTTC. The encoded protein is CASSHTLAGAVGYEQYF.

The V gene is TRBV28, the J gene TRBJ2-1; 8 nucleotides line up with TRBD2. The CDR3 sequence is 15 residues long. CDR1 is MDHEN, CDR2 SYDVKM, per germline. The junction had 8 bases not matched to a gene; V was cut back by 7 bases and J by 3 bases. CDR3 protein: CASKLASGGYNEQFF. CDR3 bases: TGTGCCAGCAAACTCGCCAGCGGGGGCTACAATGAGCAGTTCTTC.

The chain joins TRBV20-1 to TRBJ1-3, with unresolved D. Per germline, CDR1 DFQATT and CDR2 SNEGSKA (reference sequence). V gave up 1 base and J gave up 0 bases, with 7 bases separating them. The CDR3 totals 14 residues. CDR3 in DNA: TGCAGTGCTAGAGTCCGGAGCTCTGGAAACACCATATATTTT. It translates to CSARVRSSGNTIYF.

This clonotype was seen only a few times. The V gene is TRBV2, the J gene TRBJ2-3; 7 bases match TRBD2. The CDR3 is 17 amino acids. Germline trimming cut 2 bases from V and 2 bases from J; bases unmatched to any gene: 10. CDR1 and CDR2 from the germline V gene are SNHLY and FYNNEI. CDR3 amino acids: CASSERLAAISTDTQYF. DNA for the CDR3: TGTGCCAGCAGTGAACGTCTAGCGGCAATATCCACAGATACGCAGTATTTT.

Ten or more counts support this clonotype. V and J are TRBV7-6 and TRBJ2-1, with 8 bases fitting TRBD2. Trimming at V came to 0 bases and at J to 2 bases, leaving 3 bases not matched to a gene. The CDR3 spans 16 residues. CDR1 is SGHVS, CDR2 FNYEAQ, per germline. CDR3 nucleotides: TGTGCCAGCAGCTTAGCGGAGACTAGCGCCTACAATGAGCAGTTCTTC. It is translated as CASSLAETSAYNEQFF.

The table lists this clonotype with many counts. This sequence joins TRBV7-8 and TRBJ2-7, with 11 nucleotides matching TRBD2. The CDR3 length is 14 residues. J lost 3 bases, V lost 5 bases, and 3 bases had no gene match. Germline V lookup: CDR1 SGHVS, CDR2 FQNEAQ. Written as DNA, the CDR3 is TGTGCCAGCAGCCGACTAGCGGGGAGCTACGAGCAGTACTTC. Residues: CASSRLAGSYEQYF. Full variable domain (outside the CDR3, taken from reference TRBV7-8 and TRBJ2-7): GAGVSQSPRYKVAKRGQDVALRCDPISGHVSLFWYQQALGQGPEFLTYFQNEAQLDKSGLPSDRFFAERPEGSVSTLKIQRTQQEDSAVYLCASSRLAGSYEQYFGPGTRLTVT.